A selection of T cell receptor beta chains follows, all from one sample in a study of neurological immune-mediated disorders. TCRdb used MiXCR to reprocess the 5' RACE reads, holding one entry per CDR3 protein. The sample includes some 76,000 distinct CDR3 sequences, 3.2% of them seen just once. The sample consisted of PBMCs. These receptors were obtained from a woman in her 50s with multiple sclerosis. Both conserved end residues are part of each CDR3. Fields, in order: clone size, D gene, J gene, V gene, CDR3 protein, CDR3 DNA. D genes are given only for firm matches. Size is stated as once, few, many or a size class.

size: many
D: NA
J: TRBJ2-1
V: TRBV12-3/TRBV12-4
CDR3: CASSYGTAYNEQFF
DNA: TGTGCCAGCAGTTACGGCACAGCCTACAATGAGCAGTTCTTC

size: many
D: NA
J: TRBJ1-2
V: TRBV12-3/TRBV12-4
CDR3: CASSLREAGGYTF
DNA: TGTGCCAGCAGTTTACGGGAAGCGGGTGGCTACACCTTC

size: many
D: TRBD1
J: TRBJ2-5
V: TRBV4-2
CDR3: CASSQDEGASETQYF
DNA: TGTGCCAGCAGCCAAGATGAGGGGGCCTCAGAGACCCAGTACTTC

size: many
D: NA
J: TRBJ1-5
V: TRBV4-1
CDR3: CASSQDRQGQPQHF
DNA: TGCGCCAGCAGCCAAGACAGGCAGGGGCAGCCCCAGCATTTT

size: many
D: TRBD1
J: TRBJ2-1
V: TRBV12-3/TRBV12-4
CDR3: CASSLSAGTGGGQFF
DNA: TGTGCCAGCAGTTTATCCGCCGGGACAGGGGGCGGGCAGTTCTTC

size: many
D: TRBD2
J: TRBJ2-2
V: TRBV7-2
CDR3: CASSLELAGGHGELFF
DNA: TGTGCCAGCAGCTTAGAGCTAGCGGGGGGGCACGGGGAGCTGTTTTTT

size: many
D: TRBD2
J: TRBJ2-1
V: TRBV14
CDR3: CASSQGVGLAGGLYNEQFF
DNA: TGTGCCAGCAGCCAAGGGGTTGGACTAGCGGGAGGACTCTACAATGAGCAGTTCTTC

size: many
D: TRBD1
J: TRBJ1-2
V: TRBV20-1
CDR3: CSARATGWANDGYTF
DNA: TGCAGTGCTAGAGCGACAGGGTGGGCTAATGATGGCTACACCTTC

size: many
D: NA
J: TRBJ2-3
V: TRBV20-1
CDR3: CSARGLWVSTDTQYF
DNA: TGCAGTGCCCGAGGACTTTGGGTCTCCACAGATACGCAGTATTTT

size: many
D: NA
J: TRBJ1-2
V: TRBV6-2/TRBV6-3
CDR3: CASSYGPGRRGYTF
DNA: TGTGCCAGCAGTTACGGGCCGGGCCGGCGTGGCTACACCTTC

size: many
D: TRBD2
J: TRBJ2-2
V: TRBV7-8
CDR3: CASSVRIAGTLQTGELFF
DNA: TGTGCCAGCAGCGTTAGAATAGCGGGGACTCTTCAAACCGGGGAGCTGTTTTTT

size: many
D: TRBD2
J: TRBJ2-2
V: TRBV10-3
CDR3: CAISESTSGGARELFF
DNA: TGTGCCATCAGTGAGTCGACTAGCGGGGGGGCCCGGGAGCTGTTTTTT